The T cell receptor beta chain described here comes from a study of blood T cell repertoires in COVID-19. Looking at the study overall: The United States, Italy and Spain supplied acute and convalescent COVID-19 samples. T cells, B-cell-depleted T cells, or PBMCs provided the cDNA or gDNA that served as material.

Original data processing: Quantification of nucleated cells was approximated via reference gene primer amplification. Clones were read by immunoSEQ multiplex PCR, and TCRdb kept only the in-frame ones, dropping some. V, J and clone size are those of that table, while D and trimming were read from the DNA. The sample yields fewer than 40,000 clones, approximately 80% seen once. The CDR3 is 15 residues long. The V segment lost 3 bases and the J segment 4 bases; nucleotides outside the gene matches: 9. CDR1 is SGHRS, CDR2 YFSETQ, per germline. A single count supports this clone. This receptor was identified in an elderly man with acute or convalescent COVID-19. The sequenced material came from peripheral blood. The chain combines TRBV5-1 with TRBJ1-2, with 7 bases that match TRBD1. CDR3 sequence reads: CASSSALGQLYGYTF. Written as DNA, the CDR3 is TGCGCCAGCAGCTCGGCATTGGGACAGCTCTATGGCTACACCTTC.